This T cell receptor (beta chain) came from a study of T-cell memory formation after mild COVID-19. Study details: For the most part, TCR clusters were specific to one donor.

Concerning this clonotype itself: Its specificity is unknown.

General study points: Cross-reactive memory seemingly joined, as some responding clones were found in pre-infection memory.

The V segment lost 1 base and the J segment 1 base; nucleotides outside the gene matches: 6. This CDR3 is built from 16 residues. Per germline, CDR1 MNHEY and CDR2 SVGAGI. TCRdb reprocessed the 5' RACE reads with MiXCR, giving one entry per CDR3 protein. The table has 200,000 to 300,000 distinct CDR3 sequences, over 15% seen once; the top ten hold roughly 21%. The sequenced sample consisted of PBMCs or a T cell subset sorted from them (not recorded which). This chain joins TRBV6-5 and TRBJ1-1; TRBD1 agrees at 7 bases. The sequence was obtained from a young man who had mild COVID-19 (a few samples of this study predate the infection). Cell type and time point are not known. The CDR3 DNA is TGTGCCAGCAGTTACTGGGCAGGGGGTGGGAACACTGAAGCTTTCTTT. Translating gives CASSYWAGGGNTEAFF.